The sequence of this T cell receptor (beta chain) was determined in a study of T cells in Graves' hyperthyroidism and ophthalmopathy. The study, taken as a whole, reports: The model identified upcoming ophthalmopathy a median around 7.1 months ahead of onset. Researchers found most expanded thyroid clonotypes above 0.001 in blood as well.

Regions amplified from RNA transcripts were the TCR beta CDR3 regions. The TCR CDR3 first-round RT-PCR relied on the HTBI primer set. MiXCR was run by TCRdb on the multiplex PCR reads, yielding one entry per CDR3 protein. The sample lists around 500,000 distinct CDR3 sequences; less than 15% were seen once. The authors deemed Graves' hyperthyroidism stable absent ophthalmopathy progression within 18 months. Disease duration under 2 months; hyperthyroidism patients were aged 18 to 65. This clonotype was recorded a few times. No antigen is known for it. The germline CDR1 and CDR2 sequences are MDHEN and SYDVKM. Trimming cost V 3 bases and J 0 bases, with 6 bases left between them. The CDR3 is made up of 14 amino acids.

Material for sequencing was blood. This TCR was recovered from a woman in her thirties or forties with Graves' hyperthyroidism. The gene calls are TRBV28 and TRBJ2-4, with D possibly TRBD2 on 5 matching bases. CDR3 bases: TGTGCCAGCAGTTTGGAGGTAGCCAAAAACATTCAGTACTTC. It is translated as CASSLEVAKNIQYF.